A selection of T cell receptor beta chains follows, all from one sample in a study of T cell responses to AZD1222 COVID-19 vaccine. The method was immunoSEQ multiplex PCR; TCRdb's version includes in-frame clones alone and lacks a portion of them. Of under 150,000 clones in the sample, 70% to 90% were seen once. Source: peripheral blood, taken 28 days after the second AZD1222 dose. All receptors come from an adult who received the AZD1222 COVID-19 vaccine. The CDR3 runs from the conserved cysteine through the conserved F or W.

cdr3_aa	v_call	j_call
CASTPPGRNPSTDTQYF	TRBV5-4	TRBJ2-3
CASTLTVNTEAFF	TRBV19	TRBJ1-1
CASSTPGQGATGYTF	TRBV19	TRBJ1-2
CASSLVLGGDTQYF	TRBV7-2	TRBJ2-3
CASSGRRETQYF	TRBV12-3/TRBV12-4	TRBJ2-5
CASSYSQNTEAFF	TRBV12-3/TRBV12-4	TRBJ1-1
CSVKGFQAFF	TRBV29-1	TRBJ1-1
CASSSDGVYGYTF	TRBV18	TRBJ1-2
CASSMPGNTIYF	TRBV19	TRBJ1-3
CATSSKQGRNEQFF	TRBV15	TRBJ2-1